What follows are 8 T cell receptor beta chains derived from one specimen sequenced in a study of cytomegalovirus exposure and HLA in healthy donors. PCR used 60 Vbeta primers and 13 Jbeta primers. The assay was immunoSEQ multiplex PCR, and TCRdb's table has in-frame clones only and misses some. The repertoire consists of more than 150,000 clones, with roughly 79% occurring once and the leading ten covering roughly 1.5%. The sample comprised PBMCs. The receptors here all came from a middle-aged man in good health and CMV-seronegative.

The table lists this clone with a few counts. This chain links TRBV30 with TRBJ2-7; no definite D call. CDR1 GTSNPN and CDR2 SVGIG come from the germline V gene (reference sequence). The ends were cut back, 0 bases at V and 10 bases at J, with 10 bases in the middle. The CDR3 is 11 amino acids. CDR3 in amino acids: CAWSVLRTQYF. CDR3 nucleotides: TGTGCCTGGAGTGTACTCCGTACCCAGTACTTC.

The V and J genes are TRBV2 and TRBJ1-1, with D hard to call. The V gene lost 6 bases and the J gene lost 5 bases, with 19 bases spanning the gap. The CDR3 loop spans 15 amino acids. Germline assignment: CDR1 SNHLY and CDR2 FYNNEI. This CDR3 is CASSQNEARETEAFF. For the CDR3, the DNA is TGTGCCAGCAGCCAAAACGAGGCTCGCGAAACTGAAGCTTTCTTT. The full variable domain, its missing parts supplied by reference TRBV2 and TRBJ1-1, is EPEVTQTPSHQVTQMGQEVILRCVPISNHLYFYWYRQILGQKVEFLVSFYNNEISEKSEIFDDQFSVERPDGSNFTLKIRSTKLEDSAMYFCASSQNEARETEAFFGQGTRLTVV.

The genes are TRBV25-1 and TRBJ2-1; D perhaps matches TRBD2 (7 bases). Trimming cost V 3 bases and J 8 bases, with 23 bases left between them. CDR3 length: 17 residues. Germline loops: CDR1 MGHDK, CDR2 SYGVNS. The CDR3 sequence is CASSDLLRGEGLYEQFF. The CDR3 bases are TGTGCCAGCAGTGACCTCCTAAGGGGGGAGGGCCTCTATGAGCAGTTCTTC.

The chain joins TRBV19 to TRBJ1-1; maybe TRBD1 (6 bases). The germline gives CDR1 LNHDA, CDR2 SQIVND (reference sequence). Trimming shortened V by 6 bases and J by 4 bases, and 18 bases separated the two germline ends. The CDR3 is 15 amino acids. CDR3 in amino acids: CASRLLPGHGTEAFF. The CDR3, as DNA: TGTGCCAGTAGACTACTCCCGGGACATGGCACTGAAGCTTTCTTT. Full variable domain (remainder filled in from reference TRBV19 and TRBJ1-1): DGGITQSPKYLFRKEGQNVTLSCEQNLNHDAMYWYRQDPGQGLRLIYYSQIVNDFQKGDIAEGYSVSREKKESFPLTVTSAQKNPTAFYLCASRLLPGHGTEAFFGQGTRLTVV.

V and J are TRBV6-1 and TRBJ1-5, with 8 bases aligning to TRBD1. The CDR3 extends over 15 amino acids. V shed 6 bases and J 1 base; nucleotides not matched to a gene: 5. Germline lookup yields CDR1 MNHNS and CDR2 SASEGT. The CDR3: CASSSGGVSNQPQHF. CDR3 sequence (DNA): TGTGCCAGCAGCTCAGGGGGCGTAAGCAATCAGCCCCAGCATTTT.

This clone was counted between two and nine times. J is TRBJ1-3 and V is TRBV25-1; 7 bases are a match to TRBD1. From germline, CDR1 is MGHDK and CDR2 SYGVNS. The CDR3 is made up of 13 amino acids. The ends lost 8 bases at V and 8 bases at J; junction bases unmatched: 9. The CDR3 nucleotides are TGTGCCAGCCAGGAGGGGGCGGTGGACACCATATATTTT. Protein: CASQEGAVDTIYF.

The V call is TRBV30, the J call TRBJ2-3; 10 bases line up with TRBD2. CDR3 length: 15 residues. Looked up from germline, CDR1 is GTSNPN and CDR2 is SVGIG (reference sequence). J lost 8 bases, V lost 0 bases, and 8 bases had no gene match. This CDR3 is CAWSVQREGAATQYF. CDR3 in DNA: TGTGCCTGGAGTGTACAGCGGGAGGGCGCAGCTACGCAGTATTTT.

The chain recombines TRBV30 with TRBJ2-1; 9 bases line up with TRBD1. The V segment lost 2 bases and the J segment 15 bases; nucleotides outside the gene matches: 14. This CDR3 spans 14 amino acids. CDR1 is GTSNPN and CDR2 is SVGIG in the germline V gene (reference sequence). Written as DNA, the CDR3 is TGTGCCTGGAGTACGACCACCAGACAGGGGGGACTGTTCTTC. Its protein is CAWSTTTRQGGLFF. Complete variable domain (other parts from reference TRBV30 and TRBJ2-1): SQTIHQWPATLVQPVGSPLSLECTVEGTSNPNLYWYRQAAGRGLQLLFYSVGIGQISSEVPQNLSASRPQDRQFILSSKKLLLSDSGFYLCAWSTTTRQGGLFFGPGTRLTVL.